These 10 T cell receptor beta chains originate from one sample sequenced in a study of T cells in Graves' hyperthyroidism and ophthalmopathy. Amplification of TCR beta CDR3 regions used RNA as the template. The HTBI primer set was used in a first-round RT-PCR of the TCR CDR3. TCRdb processed the multiplex PCR reads anew with MiXCR; each CDR3 protein has one entry. The sample consists of 300,000 to 450,000 distinct CDR3 sequences, approximately 14% of them appearing once. The source material was blood. The receptors derive from a woman between 55 and 75 years old with Graves' hyperthyroidism.

The rearrangement joins TRBV28 to TRBJ2-5; 10 bases are a match to TRBD1. Per germline, CDR1 MDHEN and CDR2 SYDVKM. The CDR3 length is 15 residues. The ends lost 6 bases at V and 3 bases at J; junction bases unmatched: 7. The CDR3 DNA is TGTGCCAGCAGGTACCGACAGGGGGCAAAAGAGACCCAGTACTTC. Its protein product is CASRYRQGAKETQYF.

The table lists this clonotype with a few counts. The V call is TRBV12-3 or TRBV12-4, the J call TRBJ2-2; 9 nucleotides agree with TRBD1. This CDR3 region has 15 residues. J gave up 0 bases and V 5 bases, and 1 base lay outside the gene matches. CDR3 in DNA: TGTGCCAGCAGTACAGGGGGCACGAACACCGGGGAGCTGTTTTTT. It specifies CASSTGGTNTGELFF.

This clonotype was detected many times. The gene calls are TRBV29-1 and TRBJ1-1; D unclear. This CDR3 contains 13 residues. Germline-derived CDR1 and CDR2 are SQVTM and ANQGSEA. V was trimmed by 7 bases and J by 7 bases, leaving 19 bases between them. The CDR3 region is CSGRVAMGDEAFF. DNA of the CDR3: TGCAGCGGGCGAGTAGCGATGGGAGATGAAGCTTTCTTT.

J is TRBJ2-1 and V is TRBV7-3; 15 bases fit TRBD2. In germline, CDR1 is SGHTA, CDR2 FQGTGA. Trimming cost V 4 bases and J 10 bases; bases outside gene matches: 8. The CDR3 sequence is 16 residues long. CDR3 sequence reads: CASSWGLAGGPLEQFF. CDR3 DNA: TGTGCCAGCAGCTGGGGACTAGCGGGAGGACCTTTAGAGCAGTTCTTC.

This clonotype appeared many times. This sequence joins TRBV3-1 and TRBJ2-1; 8 bases align to TRBD1. The ends lost 2 bases at V and 8 bases at J; junction bases unmatched: 8. Germline loops: CDR1 LGHDT, CDR2 YNNKEL (reference sequence). This CDR3 is built from 15 residues. The CDR3 coding sequence is TGTGCCAGCAGCCAAACCGAGACAGGGGACGATGAGCAGTTCTTC. Encoded protein: CASSQTETGDDEQFF.

This clonotype was counted at least ten times. The chain recombines TRBV11-2 with TRBJ2-7; no clear D. Trimming left V 5 bases short and J 4 bases short, with 6 bases between. The CDR3 runs 11 residues. CDR1 is SGHAT and CDR2 is FQNNGV in the germline V gene. The CDR3 protein is CASSPGYEQYF. Here the CDR3 DNA reads TGTGCCAGCAGCCCAGGATACGAGCAGTACTTC.

V usage is TRBV30 and J usage is TRBJ1-2; D is unresolved. The V end was cut by 2 bases, the J end by 8 bases, with 9 bases between. This CDR3 is built from 11 residues. Germline CDR1 and CDR2: GTSNPN and SVGIG (reference sequence). The CDR3 nucleotides read TGTGCCTGGAGTCATTCCAACGGCTACACCTTC. Translating it yields CAWSHSNGYTF.

The V call is TRBV7-9, the J call TRBJ2-7; TRBD2 matches 13 bases. Germline CDR1 SEHNR, CDR2 FQNEAQ (reference sequence). The CDR3 has 23 amino acids. The junction had 24 bases not matched to a gene; V was cut back by 2 bases and J by 2 bases. CDR3: CASSLLYLLPGLAGNKSTYEQYF. In DNA, the CDR3 is TGTGCCAGCAGCTTACTATACCTCCTCCCGGGACTAGCGGGAAATAAAAGCACCTACGAGCAGTACTTC.

The sample holds a few counts of this clonotype. The chain joins TRBV25-1 to TRBJ1-3; D call uncertain. CDR1 and CDR2 (germline): MGHDK, SYGVNS. The CDR3 totals 14 residues. V lost 3 bases to trimming and J lost 1 base, with 7 bases between them. The CDR3 DNA reads TGTGCCAGCAGTGACGGGTCTTCTGGAAACACCATATATTTT. This gives the protein CASSDGSSGNTIYF.

J is TRBJ2-3 and V is TRBV6-5; possible D gene TRBD2, 6 bases. The V end was cut by 2 bases, the J end by 0 bases, with 12 bases between. Germline V CDR1 and CDR2: MNHEY, SVGAGI. This CDR3 contains 16 residues. The DNA of the CDR3 is TGTGCCAGCAGTTACGGGGGGAGCGAGAGCACAGATACGCAGTATTTT. Its translation is CASSYGGSESTDTQYF.